This note documents a single T cell receptor (beta chain) sequence. The data were produced by immunoSEQ multiplex PCR, yet TCRdb's version contains in-frame clones alone and is incomplete. The sample holds roughly 250,000 clones, about 76% seen once. These data are taken from a study of blood T cell repertoires in COVID-19. Study background: T cells, B-cell-depleted T cells, or PBMCs provided the cDNA or gDNA that served as material.

The germline V gene has CDR1 SGDLS and CDR2 YYNGEE. V lost 2 bases and J lost 3; bases outside the gene matches: 3. This CDR3 region has 15 residues. This chain joins TRBV9 and TRBJ2-3, with 10 nucleotides matching TRBD2. Sequencing was carried out using peripheral blood. This TCR came from a woman aged 55-70 years with active or convalescent COVID-19. The CDR3 DNA reads as TGTGCCAGCAGCGTCTCTAGCGGGAGTACAGATACGCAGTATTTT. Its protein product is CASSVSSGSTDTQYF.